The source of this T cell receptor beta chain is a study of shared clonotypes between healthy human individuals. Study results and caveats: It was the non-shared clonotypes that had lower generation probabilities than clonotypes shared by all four donors. Memory subsets had estimated richness that was generally smaller than that of naive subsets.

As defined, naive CD8 cells were CD45RO-negative and positively selected for CCR7, with terminally differentiated effector memory CD45RA+ cells excluded. The CDR3 sequence is 16 residues long. Germline V gene lookup returns CDR1 SGHAT and CDR2 FQNNGV. J gave up 3 bases and V 5 bases, and 10 bases lay outside the gene matches. Only one count was recorded for this clone. As yet, its antigen is unknown. The authors split each subset's genomic DNA evenly across several immunoSEQ plates. TCRdb's table, derived via immunoSEQ multiplex PCR, lists solely in-frame clones and lacks some. The sample includes around 2.1 million clones, about 92% of them seen just once.

This clonotype originated in a young man in good health. Some clones in this sample may be carry-over from other donors' samples. Sequenced sample: naive CD8+ T cells from PBMCs. The chain employs TRBV11-2 and TRBJ2-7; 10 positions match TRBD1. CDR3 coding DNA: TGTGCCAGCAGCCACACCGGGACAGGGGACAACTACGAGCAGTACTTC. Protein product: CASSHTGTGDNYEQYF.